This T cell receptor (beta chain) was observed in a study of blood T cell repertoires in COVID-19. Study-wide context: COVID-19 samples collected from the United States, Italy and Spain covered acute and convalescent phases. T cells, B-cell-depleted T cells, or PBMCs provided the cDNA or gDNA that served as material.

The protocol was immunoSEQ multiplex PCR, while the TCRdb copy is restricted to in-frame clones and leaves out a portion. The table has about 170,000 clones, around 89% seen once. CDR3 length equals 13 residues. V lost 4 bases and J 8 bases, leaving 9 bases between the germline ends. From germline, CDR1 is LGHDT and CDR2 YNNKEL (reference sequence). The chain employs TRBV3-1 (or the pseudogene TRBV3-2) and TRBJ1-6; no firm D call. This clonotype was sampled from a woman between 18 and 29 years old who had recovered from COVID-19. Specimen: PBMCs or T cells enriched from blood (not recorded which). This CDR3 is CASSPSYYSPLHF. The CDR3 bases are TGTGCCAGCAGCCCATCGTACTATTCACCCCTCCACTTT.